A selection of T cell receptor beta chains follows, all from one sample in a study of persistence of HIV-infected CD4 T cells. These receptors' antigens are unknown. Produced via immunoSEQ multiplex PCR; TCRdb's table is partial and in-frame only. Of about 43,000 clones in the sample, around 82% are singletons; the top ten hold approximately 15%. Source: CD4+ T cells sorted from PBMCs after approximately 19-hour stimulation, taken from a patient who received antiretroviral therapy. Receptor source: an adult man with HIV who was CMV-seropositive. CDR3s include the opening cysteine and the closing phenylalanine or tryptophan. Each record gives: V gene, J gene, clone size, D gene, CDR3 protein, CDR3 DNA. The D gene is left open where the match is weak. Some rows have no size entry. The others give once, few or many, or a class for an expanded clone.

TRBV18,TRBJ2-7,few,TRBD1,CASSSTVRGSSYEQYF,TGTGCCAGCTCATCCACGGTCAGGGGGTCGTCCTACGAGCAGTACTTC
TRBV7-2,TRBJ2-3,-,-,CASSFTPTDTQYF,TGTGCCAGCAGCTTCACCCCCACAGATACGCAGTATTTT
TRBV19,TRBJ1-6,few,-,CASSTGEGSYNSPLHF,TGTGCCAGTAGTACAGGGGAAGGCTCCTATAATTCACCCCTCCACTTT
TRBV5-4,TRBJ1-1,few,-,CASSLGQAVRAEAFF,TGTGCCAGCAGCTTGGGACAGGCGGTAAGGGCTGAAGCTTTCTTT
TRBV7-9,TRBJ2-6,-,TRBD2,CASSYSGGPGANVLTF,TGTGCCAGCAGCTACTCGGGGGGGCCTGGGGCCAACGTCCTGACTTTC
TRBV7-9,TRBJ2-7,-,-,CASSATVNEQYF,TGTGCCAGCAGCGCAACGGTTAACGAGCAGTACTTC
TRBV7-8,TRBJ1-1,-,-,CASSDRDFVGVTEAFF,TGTGCCAGCAGCGACCGGGACTTCGTCGGGGTCACTGAAGCTTTCTTT
TRBV6-5,TRBJ2-7,few,TRBD2,CASSRTSGSSYEQYF,TGTGCCAGCAGCCGGACTAGCGGGAGCTCCTACGAGCAGTACTTC
TRBV5-1,TRBJ2-1,-,TRBD2,CASSPGGNNEQFF,TGCGCCAGCAGCCCGGGGGGAAACAATGAGCAGTTCTTC
TRBV11-3,TRBJ2-2,-,TRBD2,CASSTRGLAGENTGELFF,TGTGCCAGCAGCACTCGTGGGTTAGCGGGAGAAAACACCGGGGAGCTGTTTTTT
TRBV10-3,TRBJ1-2,-,-,CAISEDRRNYGYTF,TGTGCCATCAGTGAAGACAGACGAAACTATGGCTACACCTTC
TRBV6-5,TRBJ1-1,-,-,CASSHMNTEAFF,TGTGCCAGCAGTCATATGAACACTGAAGCTTTCTTT
TRBV10-3,TRBJ2-2,once,TRBD1,CAIEETGVTGELFF,TGTGCCATCGAAGAGACAGGGGTGACCGGGGAGCTGTTTTTT
TRBV7-9,TRBJ2-7,-,-,CASSSGATGSYEQYF,TGTGCCAGCAGCTCAGGAGCGACTGGCTCCTACGAGCAGTACTTC
TRBV21-1,TRBJ2-5,-,-,CASSKAPWRGGTQYF,TGTGCCAGCAGCAAAGCGCCATGGCGGGGGGGGACCCAGTACTTC
TRBV2,TRBJ1-6,-,-,CASSLRQTYNSPLHF,TGTGCCAGCAGTTTGAGACAGACCTATAATTCACCCCTCCACTTT
TRBV10-3,TRBJ2-5,-,-,CAISETEGGQETQYF,TGTGCCATCAGTGAGACTGAAGGAGGCCAAGAGACCCAGTACTTC
TRBV4-3,TRBJ2-3,-,-,CASSQQTEITDTQYF,TGCGCCAGCAGCCAACAGACAGAGATCACAGATACGCAGTATTTT
TRBV5-4,TRBJ2-2,-,TRBD2,CASSLLAGSGELFF,TGTGCCAGCAGCTTACTAGCGGGGAGCGGGGAGCTGTTTTTT
TRBV7-2,TRBJ1-5,-,TRBD1,CASSLDRVKSVDQPQHF,TGTGCCAGCAGCTTGGACAGGGTCAAGTCTGTTGATCAGCCCCAGCATTTT
TRBV10-1,TRBJ1-5,-,-,CATPPGSNQPQHF,TGCGCCACCCCTCCGGGAAGTAATCAGCCCCAGCATTTT
TRBV4-2,TRBJ1-5,once,-,CASSQEQGGDGSNQPQHF,TGTGCCAGCAGCCAAGAACAAGGGGGGGATGGTAGCAATCAGCCCCAGCATTTT
TRBV19,TRBJ1-2,-,-,CASSSLDSYGYTF,TGTGCCAGTAGTTCCTTGGACAGCTATGGCTACACCTTC
TRBV7-2,TRBJ1-2,-,-,CASSFLEGGPNYGYTF,TGTGCCAGCAGCTTCCTAGAGGGAGGGCCCAACTATGGCTACACCTTC
TRBV6-6,TRBJ2-3,once,TRBD2,CASSRSGLAGNTDTQYF,TGTGCCAGCAGCCGAAGCGGGCTAGCGGGAAACACAGATACGCAGTATTTT
TRBV7-9,TRBJ2-1,-,-,CASSFQGFSNEQFF,TGTGCCAGCAGCTTTCAGGGGTTCTCGAATGAGCAGTTCTTC
TRBV10-3,TRBJ2-7,-,-,CAISESAGNSYEQYF,TGTGCCATCAGTGAGTCCGCAGGCAACTCCTACGAGCAGTACTTC
TRBV20-1,TRBJ1-1,few,-,CSASHAGKYEAFF,TGCAGTGCTAGTCATGCAGGGAAGTACGAAGCTTTCTTT
TRBV7-8,TRBJ1-2,-,-,CASSLIGSNYGYTF,TGTGCCAGCAGCTTAATTGGATCTAACTATGGCTACACCTTC
TRBV7-9,TRBJ1-1,-,-,CASSLLGGRYTEAFF,TGTGCCAGCAGCTTATTAGGGGGGCGTTACACTGAAGCTTTCTTT
TRBV25-1,TRBJ1-4,-,-,CASSDKGRGNEKLFF,TGTGCCAGCAGTGATAAGGGACGGGGTAATGAAAAACTGTTTTTT
TRBV4-1,TRBJ2-3,-,-,CASSPQSTDTQYF,TGCGCCAGCAGCCCCCAATCGACAGATACGCAGTATTTT
TRBV7-9,TRBJ2-3,-,-,CASSLIGTVSPDTQYF,TGTGCCAGCAGCTTAATAGGGACCGTCTCGCCAGATACGCAGTATTTT
TRBV10-3,TRBJ2-5,-,TRBD2,CAISEPLGGVGETQYF,TGTGCCATCAGTGAGCCCCTGGGAGGGGTCGGGGAGACCCAGTACTTC
TRBV14,TRBJ1-1,-,-,CASSRSGNTEAFF,TGTGCCAGCAGCCGGAGCGGAAACACTGAAGCTTTCTTT
TRBV19,TRBJ1-2,-,-,CASSEDNYGYTF,TGTGCCAGTAGTGAGGATAACTATGGCTACACCTTC
TRBV5-1,TRBJ1-1,-,TRBD1,CASSIQGSDTEAFF,TGCGCCAGCAGCATACAGGGGTCGGACACTGAAGCTTTCTTT
TRBV5-1,TRBJ1-1,-,-,CASSLSGGYLNTEAFF,TGCGCCAGCAGCTTGAGTGGGGGGTACCTGAACACTGAAGCTTTCTTT
TRBV3-1/TRBV3-2,TRBJ2-7,-,-,CASSQVPGVLDEQYF,TGTGCCAGCAGCCAAGTCCCGGGAGTGCTTGACGAGCAGTACTTC
TRBV5-1,TRBJ1-5,-,TRBD1,CASSPGTENQPQHF,TGCGCCAGCAGCCCAGGGACAGAGAATCAGCCCCAGCATTTT